These 26 T cell receptor beta chains originate from one sample sequenced in a study of CXCR3-negative and CXCR3-positive naive CD8 T cells. Study outcomes and limitations: Comparison of naive cells showed more hydrophobic TRB CDR3s in CXCR3-positive than in CXCR3-negative naive cells.

Antigens for these TCRs are unknown. Libraries of TRB cDNA were made by 5' RACE and carried UMIs. Reanalyzing the 5' RACE reads, TCRdb keeps one entry per CDR3 protein, without DNA. The sample has tens of thousands of distinct CDR3 sequences. Sequencing was done on a sample of naive CXCR3+ CD8+ T cells from blood. Subset defined: CD45RO-CCR7+CD27+CD95- naive CD8+ T cells expressing CXCR3 (TNR3+). The receptors derive from a human donor in good health. Some clones in this sample may be carry-over from other donors' samples.

The V gene is TRBV28, the J gene TRBJ2-5; the D call from TCRdb, TRBD1, cannot be confirmed without DNA. This CDR3 has 13 amino acids. Germline CDR1 MDHEN, CDR2 SYDVKM. CDR3 loop: CASSSAGGETQYF.

The V and J genes are TRBV6-6 and TRBJ2-7; TCRdb selects TRBD1, and the lack of DNA leaves this call unchecked. The CDR3 sequence is 15 residues long. Germline V lookup: CDR1 MNHNY, CDR2 SVGAGI (reference sequence). The CDR3 is CASSYSIAPYYEQYF.

The CDR3 reads CASSEAILTPVSNQPQHF. The chain uses TRBV2 and TRBJ1-5. From germline, CDR1 is SNHLY and CDR2 FYNNEI. The CDR3 loop spans 18 amino acids.

The chain employs TRBV14 and TRBJ1-1; the D call from TCRdb, TRBD1, cannot be confirmed without DNA. The germline V gene has CDR1 SGHDN and CDR2 FVKESK. The CDR3 length is 14 residues. This chain's CDR3 is CASSLTGGGTEAFF.

The chain links TRBV7-9 to TRBJ2-5; checking the TCRdb D call of TRBD2 is not possible without DNA. CDR3 length: 16 residues. The V gene's germline CDR1 is SEHNR and CDR2 FQNEAQ (reference sequence). The CDR3 sequence is CASSYDGSMYQETQYF.

J is TRBJ1-2 and V is TRBV19. Germline CDR1 reads LNHDA; CDR2 reads SQIVND (reference sequence). CDR3 length: 11 amino acids. The CDR3 is CASSIGGLTTF. The complete variable domain, with remaining parts taken from reference TRBV19 and TRBJ1-2, reads DGGITQSPKYLFRKEGQNVTLSCEQNLNHDAMYWYRQDPGQGLRLIYYSQIVNDFQKGDIAEGYSVSREKKESFPLTVTSAQKNPTAFYLCASSIGGLTTFGSGTRLTVV.

The CDR3 loop reads CAGHDRGNEQFF. The chain uses TRBV2 and TRBJ2-1; TCRdb indicates TRBD1, and absent DNA this call remains unverified. The length of the CDR3 is 12 residues. CDR1 and CDR2 from the germline V gene are SNHLY and FYNNEI.

V gene TRBV7-6 combines with J gene TRBJ1-1. Germline V gives CDR1 SGHVS, CDR2 FNYEAQ. The length of the CDR3 is 13 residues. CDR3: CASSLEEYTEAFF. The whole variable domain, filled in from reference TRBV7-6 and TRBJ1-1, reads GAGVSQSPRYKVTKRGQDVALRCDPISGHVSLYWYRQALGQGPEFLTYFNYEAQQDKSGLPNDRFSAERPEGSISTLTIQRTEQRDSAMYRCASSLEEYTEAFFGQGTRLTVV.

The rearrangement joins TRBV15 to TRBJ2-1. The CDR3 extends over 15 amino acids. Germline V gene data show CDR1 as LNHNV and CDR2 as YYDKDF (reference sequence). The CDR3 here is CATSRDRESYNEQFF.

This sequence joins TRBV7-6 and TRBJ2-5; the TRBD1 assignment by TCRdb is unverifiable without DNA. There are 15 residues in the CDR3. Germline loops: CDR1 SGHVS, CDR2 FNYEAQ. CDR3 region: CASSKWTGGLETQYF.

The chain carries TRBV20-1 and TRBJ2-1; TCRdb lists TRBD2, though no DNA is available to test this call. The CDR3 covers 15 residues. Germline CDR1 reads DFQATT; CDR2 reads SNEGSKA (reference sequence). CDR3 amino acids: CSASVYSRSYNEQFF.

The J gene is TRBJ1-2, the V gene TRBV3-1; TCRdb's D call of TRBD1 is untestable without DNA. This CDR3 contains 14 residues. CDR1 is LGHDT and CDR2 is YNNKEL in the germline V gene (reference sequence). CDR3: CASSQGALNYGYTF.

The V call is TRBV4-3, the J call TRBJ2-7. The CDR3 is 13 residues long. Germline lookup yields CDR1 LGHNA and CDR2 YSLEER. The CDR3 sequence is CASSQDSSYEQYF.

This rearrangement joins TRBV10-1 to TRBJ2-1; TCRdb proposes TRBD1, but this gene call is untestable without DNA. Germline V CDR1 and CDR2: WNHNN, SYGVQD (reference sequence). The CDR3 has 15 amino acids. The CDR3 is CASSVGHTFYNEQFF.

This CDR3 reads CASSWTGGEDTEAFF. V gene TRBV21-1 combines with J gene TRBJ1-1; TCRdb lists TRBD1, though no DNA is available to test this call. TRBV21-1 is flagged as a pseudogene. The CDR3 runs 15 residues.

The chain's CDR3 is CSVEGATSGGVSSYNEQFF. This rearrangement joins TRBV29-1 to TRBJ2-1; the D call of TRBD2 rests on TCRdb alone, since no DNA is present to check it. The CDR3 covers 19 residues. Germline CDR1 reads SQVTM; CDR2 reads ANQGSEA.

The chain recombines TRBV25-1 with TRBJ2-1; absent DNA, TCRdb's TRBD2 call cannot be checked. Germline-derived CDR1 and CDR2 are MGHDK and SYGVNS. The CDR3 spans 16 residues. The CDR3 region is CASTPSGLAGNVEQFF.

The chain joins TRBV24-1 to TRBJ2-4; TCRdb names TRBD2, which stays unverified in the absence of DNA. Germline V lookup: CDR1 KGHDR, CDR2 SFDVKD. The CDR3 contains 17 residues. CDR3 protein: CATSDSSGSFDKNIQYF.

The CDR3 region is CASRDFTGYEQYF. V is TRBV7-2 and J is TRBJ2-7. This CDR3 spans 13 amino acids. Germline CDR1 reads SGHTA; CDR2 reads FQGNSA. Using reference TRBV7-2 and TRBJ2-7 for the parts outside the CDR3, the full variable domain is GAGVSQSPSNKVTEKGKDVELRCDPISGHTALYWYRQSLGQGLEFLIYFQGNSAPDKSGLPSDRFSAERTGGSVSTLTIQRTQQEDSAVYLCASRDFTGYEQYFGPGTRLTVT.

The V call is TRBV13, the J call TRBJ1-4. In germline, CDR1 is PRHDT, CDR2 FYEKMQ (reference sequence). The CDR3 extends over 14 amino acids. CDR3 amino acids: CASSYAADGEKLFF.

The V and J genes are TRBV28 and TRBJ2-1; TCRdb returns TRBD2, unconfirmable since there is no DNA. The germline gives CDR1 MDHEN, CDR2 SYDVKM. The CDR3 sequence is 15 residues long. This CDR3 reads CASSESGGFYNEQFF.

The CDR3 loop is CASSSDRGKDQPQHF. This chain connects TRBV12-3 or TRBV12-4 to TRBJ1-5; TCRdb lists TRBD1, though no DNA is available to test this call. CDR3 length: 15 residues.

The gene calls are TRBV5-5 and TRBJ2-7; TCRdb selects TRBD1, and the lack of DNA leaves this call unchecked. The germline gives CDR1 SGHKS, CDR2 YYEKEE (reference sequence). The CDR3 loop spans 13 amino acids. The CDR3 protein is CASSPGWVHEQYF.

This chain links TRBV27 with TRBJ2-7; TCRdb outputs TRBD1, but without DNA this stays unchecked. Germline lookup yields CDR1 MNHEY and CDR2 SMNVEV (reference sequence). The CDR3 consists of 14 residues. The CDR3: CASSLSKGAREQYF.

The CDR3 loop is CASSPTGEGDTQYF. J is TRBJ2-3 and V is TRBV6-4; TCRdb's assignment of TRBD1 cannot be checked, as there is no DNA. This CDR3 is 14 amino acids long. Per germline, CDR1 MRHNA and CDR2 SNTAGT.

The chain links TRBV12-3 or TRBV12-4 to TRBJ1-3; TCRdb calls TRBD1, which cannot be checked without DNA. The CDR3 contains 16 residues. CDR3 sequence reads: CASTPVSHLSGNTIYF.